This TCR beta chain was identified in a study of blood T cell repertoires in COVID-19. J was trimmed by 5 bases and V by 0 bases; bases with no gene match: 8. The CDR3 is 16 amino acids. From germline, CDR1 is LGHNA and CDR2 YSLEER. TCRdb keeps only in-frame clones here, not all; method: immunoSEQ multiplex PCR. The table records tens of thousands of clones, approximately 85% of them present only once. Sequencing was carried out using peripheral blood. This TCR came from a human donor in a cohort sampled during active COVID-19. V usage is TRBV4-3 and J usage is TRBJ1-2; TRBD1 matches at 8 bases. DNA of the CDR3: TGCGCCAGCAGCCAAGATCGTCAGGGGGCTGGGTATGGCTACACCTTC. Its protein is CASSQDRQGAGYGYTF.